Listed below are T cell receptor beta chains from one sample, sequenced in a study of T cells in Graves' hyperthyroidism and ophthalmopathy. TCRdb ran MiXCR on the multiplex PCR reads and lists one entry per CDR3 protein. The profile shows about 300,000 distinct CDR3 sequences, roughly an eighth of them singletons. The source material was blood. The receptors come from a middle-aged woman with Graves' hyperthyroidism. CDR3s include the opening cysteine and the closing phenylalanine or tryptophan. D genes are given only for firm matches. Clone size is not always given. Where it is, it says once, few, many or a class for expanded clones.

DNA	CDR3	D	J	V	size
TGTGCCAGCAGCTTAGTGGGGGACTCTGGGGCCAACGTCCTGACTTTC	CASSLVGDSGANVLTF	-	TRBJ2-6	TRBV7-4	-
TGTGCCTGGAGTGGAGTCCCGGGACAGGGACCGGCGAACACCGGGGAGCTGTTTTTT	CAWSGVPGQGPANTGELFF	TRBD1	TRBJ2-2	TRBV30	once
TGTGCCAGCAGTTACGGCGTGGCGATGAACACTGAAGCTTTCTTT	CASSYGVAMNTEAFF	-	TRBJ1-1	TRBV6-6	few
TGCGGTGCAAGTGGAACCCATTATGGCTACACCTTC	CGASGTHYGYTF	-	TRBJ1-2	TRBV20-1	many
TGTGCCAGCAGGCGCCGGGACTATAACACCGGGGAGCTGTTTTTT	CASRRRDYNTGELFF	TRBD2	TRBJ2-2	TRBV12-3/TRBV12-4	many
TGTGCCAGCAGCTTTATTGGGCAAGAGACCCAGTACTTC	CASSFIGQETQYF	-	TRBJ2-5	TRBV7-9	many
TGTGCCAGCAGCTCCGGGACAGCAAATGAAAAACTGTTTTTT	CASSSGTANEKLFF	TRBD1	TRBJ1-4	TRBV5-5	many
TGTGCCAGCAGCTTTAGCGGGTATGGCTACAATGAGCAGTTCTTC	CASSFSGYGYNEQFF	TRBD2	TRBJ2-1	TRBV9	many
TGTGCCAGTAGTATAGGGGGAGCATACAATGAGCAGTTCTTC	CASSIGGAYNEQFF	-	TRBJ2-1	TRBV19	-
TGTGCCAGCAGCGGATCTCTAAGGCCCCATTCACCCCTCCACTTT	CASSGSLRPHSPLHF	-	TRBJ1-6	TRBV28	many
TGTGCCAGCAGCTTAAATCAGAACACCGGGGAGCTGTTTTTT	CASSLNQNTGELFF	-	TRBJ2-2	TRBV7-9	-
TGTGCCACCAGTGATCCCCGACCAACTGGAAATGAGCAGTTCTTC	CATSDPRPTGNEQFF	-	TRBJ2-1	TRBV24-1	many
TGTGCCAGCAGCCAAGCCGGGGCAGGTTCCACTGAAGCTTTCTTT	CASSQAGAGSTEAFF	-	TRBJ1-1	TRBV4-2	-
TGTGCCAGTAGTACCTACTCCTACAATGAGCAGTTCTTC	CASSTYSYNEQFF	-	TRBJ2-1	TRBV19	few
TGTGCCAGCACCCCCCCGCAGGACACTGAAGCTTTCTTT	CASTPPQDTEAFF	-	TRBJ1-1	TRBV28	many
TGTGCCAGCAGCTCTGTGGGCTACCACGAGCAGTACTTC	CASSSVGYHEQYF	-	TRBJ2-7	TRBV11-3	many
TGCAGCGCCGTGACAGGGGCTGGCTATGGCTACACCTTC	CSAVTGAGYGYTF	TRBD1	TRBJ1-2	TRBV29-1	many
TGTGCCAGCAGTTACGGACAGAGCTCCTACAATGAGCAATTCTTC	CASSYGQSSYNEQFF	-	TRBJ2-1	TRBV12-3/TRBV12-4	many
TGCAGTGCTAGTCTAACTAGCGGGGGAGATACGCAGTATTTT	CSASLTSGGDTQYF	TRBD2	TRBJ2-3	TRBV20-1	-
TGTGCCATCACTACGACAGATTATGGCTACACCTTC	CAITTTDYGYTF	-	TRBJ1-2	TRBV10-3	few
TGCAGTGCTCTCGACCGGGAGGGGATCCGTAATGAGCAGTTCTTC	CSALDREGIRNEQFF	TRBD2	TRBJ2-1	TRBV20-1	few
TGTGCCAGCAGGAGGACTAGCGGGAATGACGGGGAGCTGTTTTTT	CASRRTSGNDGELFF	TRBD2	TRBJ2-2	TRBV2	few
TGTGCCAGCAACCCATACAGCGGAGGGGCCGCCAATCAGCCCCAGCATTTT	CASNPYSGGAANQPQHF	-	TRBJ1-5	TRBV6-1	many
TGTGCCAGCAGTTCCATCGGCTCCATCTCCTACAATGAGCAGTTCTTC	CASSSIGSISYNEQFF	-	TRBJ2-1	TRBV28	many
TGCGCCAGCAGTGAGGTCGTGGAGTACGACACCGGGGAGCTGTTTTTT	CASSEVVEYDTGELFF	-	TRBJ2-2	TRBV10-2	many
TGTGCCAGCAGCCGAGGGACTAGCGGTGCCTCCTACAATGAGCAGTTCTTC	CASSRGTSGASYNEQFF	TRBD2	TRBJ2-1	TRBV7-9	many
TGTGCCAGCAGTTACTCGCAGGGTTCTGGGGCCAACGTCCTGACTTTC	CASSYSQGSGANVLTF	-	TRBJ2-6	TRBV6-5	-
TGTGCCACCAGTGATCCGGGACAGGGAGGTTTTAATGAAAAACTGTTTTTT	CATSDPGQGGFNEKLFF	TRBD1	TRBJ1-4	TRBV24-1	few
TGTGCCAGCAGCTTACGATCGGACACCGGGGAGCTGTTTTTT	CASSLRSDTGELFF	-	TRBJ2-2	TRBV7-9	-
TGTGCCACAAAAGAGGGCGACAGGGGGTCACCCCTCCACTTT	CATKEGDRGSPLHF	TRBD1	TRBJ1-6	TRBV27	many
TGTGCCACCAGTGATTCCCCCCGGGGGACCTACGAGCAGTACTTC	CATSDSPRGTYEQYF	-	TRBJ2-7	TRBV24-1	many
TGTGCCAGCAGCCCCCGGGGGCTGGGGTTCGGTATCTTCGAGCAGTACTTC	CASSPRGLGFGIFEQYF	-	TRBJ2-7	TRBV28	many
TGTGCCAGCAGGACGCCGGGACAGGGGGCCGGCGGGGAGCTGTTTTTT	CASRTPGQGAGGELFF	TRBD1	TRBJ2-2	TRBV3-1	-
TGTGCCAGCACCGGACAGGGATTCGCGTATGGCTACACCTTC	CASTGQGFAYGYTF	TRBD1	TRBJ1-2	TRBV7-9	many
TGTGCCAGCAGTTACTCCGGGCGCACAGATACGCAGTATTTT	CASSYSGRTDTQYF	-	TRBJ2-3	TRBV6-5	many
TGCGCCAGCGCTACCGGGACACCCTATGGCTACACCTTC	CASATGTPYGYTF	-	TRBJ1-2	TRBV5-1	many
TGCGCCAGCAGCCACCTATATAGGACGACTAATGAAAAACTGTTTTTT	CASSHLYRTTNEKLFF	-	TRBJ1-4	TRBV4-1	-
TGTGCCTCTTTTACAGGCTTCTACATCTATGGCTACACCTTC	CASFTGFYIYGYTF	-	TRBJ1-2	TRBV6-1	-
TGTGCCAGCAGTCGAGAGAATGAGCAGTTCTTC	CASSRENEQFF	-	TRBJ2-1	TRBV6-2/TRBV6-3	few
TGCAGTGTGTATAGCGGGAGCGAGTCCTACGAGCAGTACTTC	CSVYSGSESYEQYF	TRBD2	TRBJ2-7	TRBV20-1	many
TGCAGCACCTCCCCACAGGGGGCAGAAGGCTACACCTTC	CSTSPQGAEGYTF	TRBD1	TRBJ1-2	TRBV29-1	many
TGTGCCAGCAGCTTGGCCTGGGGTTCGTACGAGCAGTACTTC	CASSLAWGSYEQYF	-	TRBJ2-7	TRBV5-8	few
TGCAGTGCTAGAGACAGCGGGAGGTCCTACGAGCAGTACTTC	CSARDSGRSYEQYF	TRBD2	TRBJ2-7	TRBV20-1	many
TGCGCCAGCAGCCAAGATAGGGGGGCCCAATCCAATTCACCCCTCCACTTT	CASSQDRGAQSNSPLHF	-	TRBJ1-6	TRBV4-1	-
TGCAGCGTTGCAATTGACAGTTTTAAAGATACGCAGTATTTT	CSVAIDSFKDTQYF	-	TRBJ2-3	TRBV29-1	many
TGTGCCAGCAGCTTAGAGGTCGGCGTAGAGGATGAAAAACTGTTTTTT	CASSLEVGVEDEKLFF	-	TRBJ1-4	TRBV11-1	many
TGTGCCAGCAGTTACAGGGGCCCTATCTATGGCTACACCTTC	CASSYRGPIYGYTF	TRBD1	TRBJ1-2	TRBV28	many
TGTGCCAGCAGCTTTGAGGGAGAGGAGACCCAGTACTTC	CASSFEGEETQYF	-	TRBJ2-5	TRBV13	many
TGTGCCAGTAGATGGGCGGCTCGCAGCTCCTACGAGCAGTACTTC	CASRWAARSSYEQYF	-	TRBJ2-7	TRBV19	-
TGTGCCAGCAGTTTCTTGTCCGACAGGGGGCGAGAGACCCAGTACTTC	CASSFLSDRGRETQYF	TRBD1	TRBJ2-5	TRBV27	many
TGCGCCAGCAGCTTGCGCCAGGGGGCTAGCTCCAATGAGCAGTTCTTC	CASSLRQGASSNEQFF	TRBD1	TRBJ2-1	TRBV5-1	-
TGTGCCAGCAGCCTAATAGGGAAACTAGATACGCAGTATTTT	CASSLIGKLDTQYF	-	TRBJ2-3	TRBV7-8	-
TGTGCCAGCAGCGCTAGCGGGAGGGGCACAGATACGCAGTATTTT	CASSASGRGTDTQYF	TRBD2	TRBJ2-3	TRBV9	-
TGTGCCAGTATAGGGCCCCCGTCAGCGGGAGGATTCATCGGTACGCAGTATTTT	CASIGPPSAGGFIGTQYF	TRBD2	TRBJ2-3	TRBV19	many
TGCAGTGCTAGAACGGCTAGCGGGAGGGGTGGCCAGTTCTTC	CSARTASGRGGQFF	TRBD2	TRBJ2-1	TRBV20-1	many
TGTGCCATCAGTGAGGGACTCAGTCCCGGAAACACCATATATTTT	CAISEGLSPGNTIYF	-	TRBJ1-3	TRBV10-3	few
TGTGCCAGCAGCTTAGGAGGGGATCGCGAGCAGTACTTC	CASSLGGDREQYF	-	TRBJ2-7	TRBV7-9	many
TGTGCCAGCCGAGGGGAGAGCTCCTACAATGAGCAGTTCTTC	CASRGESSYNEQFF	-	TRBJ2-1	TRBV2	many
TGTGCCAGCAGCCGTGGACAGGTGGGCACCGGGGAGCTGTTTTTT	CASSRGQVGTGELFF	TRBD1	TRBJ2-2	TRBV5-4	many